This TCR beta chain was obtained from a study of immune characterization of retroperitoneal liposarcoma. The ends lost 11 bases at V and 1 base at J; junction bases unmatched: 6. The germline gives CDR1 MNHNY, CDR2 SVGAGI (reference sequence). This CDR3 has 14 amino acids. As to this clonotype: This may be a read error: a much more frequent sequence differs by one nucleotide. Since no conserved phenylalanine or tryptophan closes the CDR3, a read error is the likely cause.

TCRdb reanalysed the PCR reads using MiXCR and keeps one entry per CDR3 protein. In the table there are under 2,500 distinct CDR3 sequences, 40% to 55% of which are singletons. The TCR originated in a female donor with retroperitoneal liposarcoma. The specimen was tumor tissue. This chain uses TRBV6-6 with TRBJ2-7; TRBD1 matches 12 bases. CDR3: CAYGTGGASYEQYL. Here the CDR3 DNA reads TGTGCCTACGGGACAGGGGGCGCTTCCTACGAGCAGTACTTA.